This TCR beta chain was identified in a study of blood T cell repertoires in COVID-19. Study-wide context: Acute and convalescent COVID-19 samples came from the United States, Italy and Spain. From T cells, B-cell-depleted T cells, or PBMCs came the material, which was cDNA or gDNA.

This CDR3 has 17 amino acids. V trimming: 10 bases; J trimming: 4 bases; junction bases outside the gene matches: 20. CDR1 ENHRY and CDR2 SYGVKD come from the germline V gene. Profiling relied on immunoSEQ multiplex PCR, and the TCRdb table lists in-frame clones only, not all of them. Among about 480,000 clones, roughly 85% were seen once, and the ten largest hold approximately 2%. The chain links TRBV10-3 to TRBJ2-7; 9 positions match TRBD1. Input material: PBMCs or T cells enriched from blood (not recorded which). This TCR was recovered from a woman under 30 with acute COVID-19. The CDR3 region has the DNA TGTGCCACCCGAGGCTCCCTACCGGGACAGGGATTATACGAGCAGTACTTC. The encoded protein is CATRGSLPGQGLYEQYF.